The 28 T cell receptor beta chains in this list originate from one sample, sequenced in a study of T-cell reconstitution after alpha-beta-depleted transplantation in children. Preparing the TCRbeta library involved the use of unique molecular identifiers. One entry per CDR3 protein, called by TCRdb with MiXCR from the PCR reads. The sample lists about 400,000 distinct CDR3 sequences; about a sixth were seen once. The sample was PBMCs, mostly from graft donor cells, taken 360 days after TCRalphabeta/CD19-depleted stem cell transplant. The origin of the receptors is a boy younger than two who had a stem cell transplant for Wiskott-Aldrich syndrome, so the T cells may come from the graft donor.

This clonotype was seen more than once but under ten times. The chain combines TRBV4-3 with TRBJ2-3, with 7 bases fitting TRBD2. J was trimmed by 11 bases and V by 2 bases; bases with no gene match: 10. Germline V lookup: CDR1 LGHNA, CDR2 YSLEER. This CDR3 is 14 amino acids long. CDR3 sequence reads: CASSQHRVSGKQYF. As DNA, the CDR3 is TGCGCCAGCAGCCAACACCGAGTAAGCGGGAAGCAGTATTTT.

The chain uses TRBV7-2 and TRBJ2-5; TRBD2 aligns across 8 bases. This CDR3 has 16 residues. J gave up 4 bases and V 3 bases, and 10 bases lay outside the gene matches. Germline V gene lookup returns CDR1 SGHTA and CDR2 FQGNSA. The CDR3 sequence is CASSFLSGIMVETQYF. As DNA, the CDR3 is TGTGCCAGCAGCTTCCTTAGCGGGATTATGGTAGAGACCCAGTACTTC.

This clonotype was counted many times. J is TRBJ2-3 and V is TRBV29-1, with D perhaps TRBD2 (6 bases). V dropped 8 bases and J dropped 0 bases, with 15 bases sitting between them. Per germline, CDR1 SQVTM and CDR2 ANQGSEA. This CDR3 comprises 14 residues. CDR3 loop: CSTARGTSTDTQYF. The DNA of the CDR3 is TGCAGCACCGCGCGGGGAACTAGCACAGATACGCAGTATTTT.

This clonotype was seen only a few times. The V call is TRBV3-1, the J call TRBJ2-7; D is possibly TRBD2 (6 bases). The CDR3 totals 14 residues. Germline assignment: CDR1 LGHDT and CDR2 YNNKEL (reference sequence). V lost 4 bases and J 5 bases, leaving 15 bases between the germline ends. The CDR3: CASSLSVAGNEQYF. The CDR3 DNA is TGTGCCAGCAGCCTCTCGGTGGCGGGAAACGAGCAGTACTTC.

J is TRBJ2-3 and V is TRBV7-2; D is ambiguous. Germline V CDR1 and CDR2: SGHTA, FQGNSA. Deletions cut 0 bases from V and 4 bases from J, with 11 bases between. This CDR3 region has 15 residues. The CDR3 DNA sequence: TGTGCCAGCAGCTTAGCGCATAGTTCCTCAGATACGCAGTATTTT. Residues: CASSLAHSSSDTQYF.

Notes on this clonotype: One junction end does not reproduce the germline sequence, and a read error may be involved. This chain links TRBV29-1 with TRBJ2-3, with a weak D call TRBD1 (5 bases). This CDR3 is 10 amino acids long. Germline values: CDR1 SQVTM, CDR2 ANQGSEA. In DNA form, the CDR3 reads TGCAGCGTCCAGACAGTGGTGAAACATTTT. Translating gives CSVQTVVKHF.

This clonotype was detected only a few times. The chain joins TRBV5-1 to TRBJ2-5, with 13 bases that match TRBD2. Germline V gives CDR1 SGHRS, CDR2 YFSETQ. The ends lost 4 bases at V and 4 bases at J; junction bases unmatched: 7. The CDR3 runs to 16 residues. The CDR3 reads CASSLQGTSGVETQYF. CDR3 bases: TGCGCCAGCAGCCTCCAGGGGACTAGCGGGGTAGAGACCCAGTACTTC.

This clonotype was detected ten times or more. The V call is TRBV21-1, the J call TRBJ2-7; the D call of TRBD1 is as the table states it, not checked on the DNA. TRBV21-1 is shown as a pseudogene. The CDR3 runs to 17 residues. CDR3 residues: CASSKITDRTNIYEQYF. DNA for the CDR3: TGTGCCAGCAGCAAGATAACTGACAGGACTAATATCTACGAGCAGTACTTC.

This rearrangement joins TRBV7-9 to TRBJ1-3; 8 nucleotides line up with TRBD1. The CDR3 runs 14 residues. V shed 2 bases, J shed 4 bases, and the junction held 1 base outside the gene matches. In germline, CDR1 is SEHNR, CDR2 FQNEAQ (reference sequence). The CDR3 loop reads CASSLRTGGNTIYF. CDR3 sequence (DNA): TGTGCCAGCAGCTTACGGACAGGGGGAAACACCATATATTTT.

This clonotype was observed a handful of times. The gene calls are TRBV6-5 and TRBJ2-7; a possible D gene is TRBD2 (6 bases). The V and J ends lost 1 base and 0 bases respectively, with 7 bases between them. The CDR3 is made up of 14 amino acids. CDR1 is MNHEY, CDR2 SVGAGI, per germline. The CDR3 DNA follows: TGTGCCAGCAGTTACTTCGGGAGCTCCTACGAGCAGTACTTC. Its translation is CASSYFGSSYEQYF.

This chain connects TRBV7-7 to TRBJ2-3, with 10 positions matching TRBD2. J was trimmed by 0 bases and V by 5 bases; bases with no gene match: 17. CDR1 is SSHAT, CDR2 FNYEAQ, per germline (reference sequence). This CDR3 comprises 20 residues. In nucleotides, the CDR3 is TGTGCCAGCAGCGTCACCGCCGGGACTAGCGTTTATGCTAGCACAGATACGCAGTATTTT. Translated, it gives CASSVTAGTSVYASTDTQYF.

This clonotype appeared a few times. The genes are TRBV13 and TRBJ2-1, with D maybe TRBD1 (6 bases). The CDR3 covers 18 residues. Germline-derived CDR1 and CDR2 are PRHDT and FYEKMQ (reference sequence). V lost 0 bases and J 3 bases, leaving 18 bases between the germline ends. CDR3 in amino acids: CASSLGFEGEMVYNEQFF. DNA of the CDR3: TGTGCCAGCAGCTTAGGCTTTGAGGGGGAAATGGTCTACAATGAGCAGTTCTTC. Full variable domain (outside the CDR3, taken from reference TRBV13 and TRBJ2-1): AAGVIQSPRHLIKEKRETATLKCYPIPRHDTVYWYQQGPGQDPQFLISFYEKMQSDKGSIPDRFSAQQFSDYHSELNMSSLELGDSALYFCASSLGFEGEMVYNEQFFGPGTRLTVL.

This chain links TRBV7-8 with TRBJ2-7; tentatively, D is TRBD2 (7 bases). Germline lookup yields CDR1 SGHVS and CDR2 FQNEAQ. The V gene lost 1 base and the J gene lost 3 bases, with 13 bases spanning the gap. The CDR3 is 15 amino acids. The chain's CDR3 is CASSLDGGPLYEQYF. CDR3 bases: TGTGCCAGCAGCTTAGACGGGGGGCCTCTCTACGAGCAGTACTTC.

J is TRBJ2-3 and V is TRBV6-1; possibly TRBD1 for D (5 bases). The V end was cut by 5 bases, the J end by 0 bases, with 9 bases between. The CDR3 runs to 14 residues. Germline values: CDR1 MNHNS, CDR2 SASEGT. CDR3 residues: CASSMDTSTDTQYF. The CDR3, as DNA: TGTGCCAGCAGTATGGACACGAGCACAGATACGCAGTATTTT.

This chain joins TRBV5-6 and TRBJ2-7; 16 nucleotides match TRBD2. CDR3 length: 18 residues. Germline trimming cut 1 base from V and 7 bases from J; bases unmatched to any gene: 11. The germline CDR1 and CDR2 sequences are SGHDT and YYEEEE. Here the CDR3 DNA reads TGTGCCAGCAGCTTGATCGCCGGGACTAGCGGGAGGGCCGGGGAGCAGTACTTC. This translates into CASSLIAGTSGRAGEQYF.

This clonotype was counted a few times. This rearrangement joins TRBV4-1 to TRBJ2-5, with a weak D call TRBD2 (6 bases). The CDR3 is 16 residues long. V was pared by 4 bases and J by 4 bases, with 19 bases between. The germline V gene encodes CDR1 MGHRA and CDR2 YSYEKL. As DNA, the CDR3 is TGCGCCAGCAGCCTCCTGGGCAGTAACGGGGGAGAGACCCAGTACTTC. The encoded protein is CASSLLGSNGGETQYF.

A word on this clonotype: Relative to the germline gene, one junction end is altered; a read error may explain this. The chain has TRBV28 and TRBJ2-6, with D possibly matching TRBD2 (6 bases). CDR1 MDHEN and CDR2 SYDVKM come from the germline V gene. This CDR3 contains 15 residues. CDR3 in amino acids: CASSGGLSGANVMTF. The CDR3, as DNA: TGTGCCAGCAGTGGAGGGCTCTCTGGGGCCAACGTCATGACTTTC. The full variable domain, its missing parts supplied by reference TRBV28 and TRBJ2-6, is DVKVTQSSRYLVKRTGEKVFLECVQDMDHENMFWYRQDPGLGLRLIYFSYDVKMKEKGDIPEGYSVSREKKERFSLILESASTNQTSMYLCASSGGLSGANVMTFGAGSRLTVL.

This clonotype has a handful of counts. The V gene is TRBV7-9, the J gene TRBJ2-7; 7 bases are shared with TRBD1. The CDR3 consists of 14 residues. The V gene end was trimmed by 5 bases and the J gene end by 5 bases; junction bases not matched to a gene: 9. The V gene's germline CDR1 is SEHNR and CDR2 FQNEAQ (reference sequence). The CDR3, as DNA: TGTGCCAGCAGCAAATACAGGGGATCCCACGAGCAGTACTTC. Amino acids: CASSKYRGSHEQYF.

In DNA form, the CDR3 reads TGTGCCATCAGTAACTCTCGACAGGGACTCTCTGGAAACACCATATATTTT. It yields the protein CAISNSRQGLSGNTIYF. V is TRBV10-3 and J is TRBJ1-3; 7 bases are shared with TRBD1. The junction had 10 bases not matched to a gene; V was cut back by 5 bases and J by 0 bases. The CDR3 totals 17 residues. Looked up from germline, CDR1 is ENHRY and CDR2 is SYGVKD.

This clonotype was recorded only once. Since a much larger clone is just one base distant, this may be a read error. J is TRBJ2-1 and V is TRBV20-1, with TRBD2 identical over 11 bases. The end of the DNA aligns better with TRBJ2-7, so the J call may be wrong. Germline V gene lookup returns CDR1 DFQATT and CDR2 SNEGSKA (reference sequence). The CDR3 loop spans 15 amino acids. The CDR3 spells CSARPSGRSYNEQYF. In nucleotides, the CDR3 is TGCAGTGCTAGACCTAGCGGGAGGTCCTACAATGAGCAGTACTTC.

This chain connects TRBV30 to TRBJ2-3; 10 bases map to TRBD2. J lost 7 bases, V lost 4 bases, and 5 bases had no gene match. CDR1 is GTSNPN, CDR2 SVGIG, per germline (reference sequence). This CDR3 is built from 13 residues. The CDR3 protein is CAWTSGGLNTQYF. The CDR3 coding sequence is TGTGCCTGGACTAGCGGGGGTTTAAATACGCAGTATTTT.

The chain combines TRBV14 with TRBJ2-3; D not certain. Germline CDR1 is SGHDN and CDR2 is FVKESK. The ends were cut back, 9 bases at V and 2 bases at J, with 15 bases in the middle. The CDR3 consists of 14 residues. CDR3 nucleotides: TGTGCCAGTTCCCGGGCTGACCTCACAGATACGCAGTATTTT. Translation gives CASSRADLTDTQYF.

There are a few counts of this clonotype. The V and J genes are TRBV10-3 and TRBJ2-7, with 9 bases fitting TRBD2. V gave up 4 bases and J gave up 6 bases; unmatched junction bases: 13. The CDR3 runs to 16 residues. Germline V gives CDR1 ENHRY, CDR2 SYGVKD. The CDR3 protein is CAISGVRAGGFGEQYF. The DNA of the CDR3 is TGTGCCATCAGTGGGGTAAGAGCGGGAGGCTTCGGCGAGCAGTACTTC.

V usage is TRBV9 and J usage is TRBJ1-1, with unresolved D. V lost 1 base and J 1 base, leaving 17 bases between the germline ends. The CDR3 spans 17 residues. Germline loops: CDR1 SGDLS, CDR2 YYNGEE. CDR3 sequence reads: CASSVTPQTFQNTEAFF. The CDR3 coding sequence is TGTGCCAGCAGCGTAACCCCGCAGACCTTTCAGAACACTGAAGCTTTCTTT.

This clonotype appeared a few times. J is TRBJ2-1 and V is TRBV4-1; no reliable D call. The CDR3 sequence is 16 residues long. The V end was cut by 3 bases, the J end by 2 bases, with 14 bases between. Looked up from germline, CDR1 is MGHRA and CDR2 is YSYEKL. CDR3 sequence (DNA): TGCGCCAGCAGCCACCCTCTAAAGTGGGCCTACAATGAGCAGTTCTTC. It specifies CASSHPLKWAYNEQFF.

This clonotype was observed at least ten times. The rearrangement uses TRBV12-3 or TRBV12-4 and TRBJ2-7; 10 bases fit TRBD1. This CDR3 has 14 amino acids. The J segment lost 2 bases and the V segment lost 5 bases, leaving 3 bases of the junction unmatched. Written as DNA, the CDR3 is TGTGCCAGCAGTCTGGGGACAGGGGCCTACGAGCAGTACTTC. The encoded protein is CASSLGTGAYEQYF.

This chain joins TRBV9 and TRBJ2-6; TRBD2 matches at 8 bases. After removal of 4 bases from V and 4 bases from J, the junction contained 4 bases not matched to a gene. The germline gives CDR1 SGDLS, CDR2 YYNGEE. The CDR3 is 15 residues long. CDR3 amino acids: CASSPRTSGANVLTF. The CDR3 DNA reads TGTGCCAGCAGCCCTAGGACTAGCGGGGCCAACGTCCTGACTTTC.

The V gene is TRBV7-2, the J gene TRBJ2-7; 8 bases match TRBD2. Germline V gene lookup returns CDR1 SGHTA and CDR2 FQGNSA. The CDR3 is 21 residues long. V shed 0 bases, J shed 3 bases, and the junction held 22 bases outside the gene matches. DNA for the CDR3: TGTGCCAGCAGCTTAGCTCATCGTTGGGGGCGGGAGGCTCCACCTGGCTACGAGCAGTACTTC. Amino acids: CASSLAHRWGREAPPGYEQYF.